Listed below are T cell receptor beta chains from one sample, sequenced in a study of molecular identifiers for immune sequencing clone quantification. MiXCR was run by TCRdb on the PCR reads, yielding one entry per CDR3 protein. The sample has around 300,000 distinct CDR3 sequences, over 20% seen once. The sequenced material came from naive CD8+ T cells from blood, with Jurkat cell RNA spiked in. These receptors all stem from a human donor in good health. Some libraries in this study had Jurkat cell RNA spiked in. CDR3s include the opening cysteine and the closing phenylalanine or tryptophan. A D gene is named only where the DNA matches it firmly. Part of the rows lack a size; the others show once, few, many or a class for expanded clones.

TRBV14	TRBJ1-1	14	.	.	TGTGCCAGCCGCCAAGTGGGGGGTTTCACTGAAGCTTTCTTT	CASRQVGGFTEAFF
TRBV12-3/TRBV12-4	TRBJ1-3	18	few	TRBD1	TGTGCCAGCAACCTCACCCCCCAGGGGGCGAATGCTGGAAACACCATATATTTT	CASNLTPQGANAGNTIYF
TRBV20-1	TRBJ2-7	13	many	.	TGCAGTTCTGGGCCAGAGAGCTCCTACGAGCAGTACTTC	CSSGPESSYEQYF
TRBV7-9	TRBJ1-1	15	many	TRBD1	TGTGCCAGCAGCCCTGTGACAGGGGTACTCACTGAAGCTTTCTTT	CASSPVTGVLTEAFF
TRBV20-1	TRBJ2-2	15	many	TRBD2	TGCAGTGCCAGAGATGGGAGGGGAGGCACCGGGGAGCTGTTTTTT	CSARDGRGGTGELFF
TRBV10-3	TRBJ1-6	14	.	.	TGTGCCATCAGTGACCTCGGACCGCCCGAAACCCTCCACTTT	CAISDLGPPETLHF
TRBV7-9	TRBJ1-5	17	.	.	TGTGCCAGCAGCTCAAATCAGGCAGGGCGCCGGGATCAGCCCCAGCATTTT	CASSSNQAGRRDQPQHF
TRBV12-3/TRBV12-4	TRBJ2-3	16	few	TRBD2	TGTGCCAGCAGTCCCCTCGGGACTAGCGATACAGATACGCAGTATTTT	CASSPLGTSDTDTQYF
TRBV9	TRBJ1-1	12	.	.	TGTGCCAGCAGCCCCGACGGGATTGAAGCTTTCTTT	CASSPDGIEAFF
TRBV3-1	TRBJ2-7	14	.	.	TGTGCCAGCAGCCAAGAATCCCTAGCCTACGAGCAGTACTTC	CASSQESLAYEQYF
TRBV28	TRBJ2-5	13	many	.	TGTGCCAGTGGGTCCGGGACTTCAGAGACCCAGTACTTC	CASGSGTSETQYF
TRBV28	TRBJ2-7	15	many	.	TGTGCCAGCAGTACCGACAGCCTGAGCTCCTACGAGCAGTACTTC	CASSTDSLSSYEQYF
TRBV21-1	TRBJ2-3	17	.	.	TGTGCCAGCTCACCCTGGGGAGAGGCGCCTAGCACAGATACGCAGTATTTT	CASSPWGEAPSTDTQYF
TRBV12-3/TRBV12-4	TRBJ2-3	17	few	.	TGTGCCAGCAGTTCCCCCGGGCAGGGTAGTAGTGTAGATACGCAGTATTTT	CASSSPGQGSSVDTQYF
TRBV4-3	TRBJ2-7	15	.	.	TGCGCCAGCAGCCAAGTTCTCGGCAGGGTCTACGAGCAGTACTTC	CASSQVLGRVYEQYF
TRBV24-1	TRBJ2-7	17	.	.	TGTGCCACCAGTGATTCCTCCCTCAGGCAGGGGACCTACGAGCAGTACTTC	CATSDSSLRQGTYEQYF
TRBV5-8	TRBJ2-7	14	.	TRBD2	TGTGCCAGCACCCCGACTAGCCCCATCTACGAGCAGTACTTC	CASTPTSPIYEQYF
TRBV12-3/TRBV12-4	TRBJ1-4	11	many	.	TGTGCCAGCAGCCCTGGTGAAAAACTGTTTTTT	CASSPGEKLFF
TRBV2	TRBJ1-1	17	once	TRBD1	TGTGCCAGCAGTGAAGGGGGGACAGGGCTAGTGAACACTGAAGCTTTCTTT	CASSEGGTGLVNTEAFF
TRBV11-2	TRBJ2-7	15	.	.	TGTGCCAGCAGCTACGCCTCTGGGCACTCCTACGAGCAGTACTTC	CASSYASGHSYEQYF
TRBV7-9	TRBJ1-1	14	few	.	TGTGCCAGCAGCTCGCAGGGTGACCACACTGAAGCTTTCTTT	CASSSQGDHTEAFF
TRBV5-1	TRBJ1-1	15	many	TRBD1	TGCGCCAGCAGCTTGACAGGGGGCCAAAACACTGAAGCTTTCTTT	CASSLTGGQNTEAFF
TRBV10-3	TRBJ2-7	16	.	.	TGTGCCATCAGTGCTGAAGGGGGGATGGATTCCTACGAGCAGTACTTC	CAISAEGGMDSYEQYF
TRBV15	TRBJ1-4	15	many	.	TGTGCCACCAGCATGGGAAGGGACCTTTTTGAAAAACTGTTTTTT	CATSMGRDLFEKLFF
TRBV14	TRBJ2-3	16	few	TRBD1	TGTGCCAGCAGCCATTACCTAGGGACAGTTACAGATACGCAGTATTTT	CASSHYLGTVTDTQYF
TRBV13	TRBJ1-1	13	few	.	TGTGCCAGCAGCGCGGGCCTGAACACTGAAGCTTTCTTT	CASSAGLNTEAFF
TRBV24-1	TRBJ2-1	17	many	TRBD2	TGTGCCACCAGTGATTTAGCAGCGGGAGGCGGCGGGAATGAGCAGTTCTTC	CATSDLAAGGGGNEQFF
TRBV12-3/TRBV12-4	TRBJ1-2	13	few	TRBD1	TGTGCCAGCAGTGCAGGGGGAGGCTATGGCTACACCTTC	CASSAGGGYGYTF
TRBV20-1	TRBJ1-3	14	many	.	TGCAGTGCTAGAGATACCCTCCTGGGAAACACCATATATTTT	CSARDTLLGNTIYF
TRBV9	TRBJ2-3	15	many	.	TGTGCCAGCAGCGTCGCCGGACCCAGCACAGATACGCAGTATTTT	CASSVAGPSTDTQYF
TRBV4-1	TRBJ2-7	16	few	TRBD1	TGCGCCAGCAGCCAAGTGTTTGGAGACAGGGGCCACGAGCAGTACTTC	CASSQVFGDRGHEQYF
TRBV9	TRBJ1-3	17	.	.	TGTGCCAGCAGCGTCGAGGGAGGGATAAGCTCTGGAAACACCATATATTTT	CASSVEGGISSGNTIYF
TRBV4-3	TRBJ2-1	15	.	.	TGCGCCAGCAGCCAAGATCCGGGGTATCTGGGTGAGCAGTTCTTC	CASSQDPGYLGEQFF
TRBV24-1	TRBJ2-1	15	many	.	TGTGCCACCAGTGATTATGCTACCAGCGCCAATGAGCAGTTCTTC	CATSDYATSANEQFF
TRBV28	TRBJ2-7	15	once	.	TGTGCCAGCAGTATTGAGAGCCCTGTTTCCTACGAGCAGTACTTC	CASSIESPVSYEQYF
TRBV27	TRBJ1-1	17	.	.	TGTGCCAGCACTATGGGGGGGTATCCCTACCGGGGCACTGAAGCTTTCTTT	CASTMGGYPYRGTEAFF
TRBV12-3/TRBV12-4	TRBJ2-7	15	few	.	TGTGCCAGCAGCCCATTTGGCCTAGGGTTCTACGAGCAGTACTTC	CASSPFGLGFYEQYF
TRBV13	TRBJ2-3	14	.	TRBD1	TGTGCCAGCCAGCTCGGACAGGTTGCAGATACGCAGTATTTT	CASQLGQVADTQYF
TRBV27	TRBJ1-1	15	.	TRBD1	TGTGCCAGCCGTCAAGGAGGGGGCCGGAACACTAAAGCTTTCTTT	CASRQGGGRNTKAFF
TRBV6-6	TRBJ2-5	14	few	.	TGTGCCAGCAGTTACTCAAAGTACCAAGAGACCCAGTACTTC	CASSYSKYQETQYF
TRBV5-4	TRBJ1-1	15	many	.	TGTGCCAGCAGCTTGGAGTGGTCAGAGAACACTGAAGCTTTCTTT	CASSLEWSENTEAFF